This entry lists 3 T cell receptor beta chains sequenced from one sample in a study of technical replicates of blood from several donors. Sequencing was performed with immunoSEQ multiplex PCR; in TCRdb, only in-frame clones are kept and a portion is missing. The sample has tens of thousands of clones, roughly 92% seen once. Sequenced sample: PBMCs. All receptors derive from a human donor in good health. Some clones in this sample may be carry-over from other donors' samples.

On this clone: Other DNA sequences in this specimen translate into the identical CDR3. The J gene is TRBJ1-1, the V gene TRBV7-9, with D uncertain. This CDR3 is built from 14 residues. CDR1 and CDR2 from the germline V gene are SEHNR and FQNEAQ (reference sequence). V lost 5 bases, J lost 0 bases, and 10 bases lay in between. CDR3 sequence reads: CASSLRSMNTEAFF. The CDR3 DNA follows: TGTGCCAGCAGCCTACGTTCAATGAACACTGAAGCTTTCTTT.

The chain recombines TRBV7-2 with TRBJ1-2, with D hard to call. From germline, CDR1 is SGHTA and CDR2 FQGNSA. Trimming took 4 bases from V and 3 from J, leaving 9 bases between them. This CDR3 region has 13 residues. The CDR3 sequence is CASSSEVDYGYTF. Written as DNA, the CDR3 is TGTGCCAGCAGCTCAGAGGTTGACTATGGCTACACCTTC.

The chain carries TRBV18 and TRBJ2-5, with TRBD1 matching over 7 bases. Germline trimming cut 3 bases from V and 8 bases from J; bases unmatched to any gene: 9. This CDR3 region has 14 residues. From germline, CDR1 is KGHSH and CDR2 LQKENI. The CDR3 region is CASSPRQGLETQYF. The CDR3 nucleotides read TGTGCCAGCTCACCCCGACAGGGTTTGGAAACCCAGTACTTC.